This section outlines one TCR beta chain sequence together with its context. Only in-frame clones appear in the TCRdb table, and some are missing; sequencing was by immunoSEQ multiplex PCR. The sample shows about 270,000 clones, about 84% of them seen only once. The data are from a study of blood T cell repertoires in COVID-19. Across the study: Both acute and convalescent COVID-19 samples were obtained from the United States, Italy and Spain.

The V gene's germline CDR1 is SNHLY and CDR2 FYNNEI. The CDR3 length is 15 residues. With 5 bases clipped from V and 6 bases from J, the junction kept 9 bases outside the gene matches. The source material was peripheral blood. The clonotype was recovered from a woman aged 80 or older with COVID-19, enrolled during active disease. The chain carries TRBV2 and TRBJ2-1; 8 bases fit TRBD1. This chain's CDR3 is CASSPTGAGRNEQFF. Here the CDR3 DNA reads TGTGCCAGCAGTCCGACAGGGGCGGGTCGCAATGAGCAGTTCTTC.